This T cell receptor beta chain was identified during a study of cytomegalovirus exposure and HLA in healthy donors. Study-level findings and limits: The authors later linked a missense DCLRE1C variant to TCR beta V- and J-gene trimming. Diagnosis of cytomegalovirus status made by the classifier reportedly showed high specificity and sensitivity.

Concerning this clone: Its antigen remains unidentified.

PCR was performed using 60 Vbeta and 13 Jbeta primers. Method: immunoSEQ multiplex PCR; TCRdb's copy keeps in-frame clones and lacks some. The sample has approximately 100,000 clones, 50% to 75% seen once. This TCR was sampled from a man aged 25-45 years in good health and CMV-seronegative. The sequencing input was PBMCs.

CDR3 sequence reads: CASVTGYNQPQHF. CDR3 bases: TGTGCCAGCGTTACAGGGTACAATCAGCCCCAGCATTTT. This chain connects TRBV16 to TRBJ1-5; a weak D match, TRBD1 (6 bases). The CDR3 runs to 13 residues. Germline V lookup: CDR1 KGHSY, CDR2 FQNENV. Trimming took off 8 bases at V and 3 bases at J, with 11 bases between the two ends.